The clone carrying this TCR beta chain is a singleton in its sample. Patients from Seattle were sampled longitudinally, starting during active infection. Germline lookup yields CDR1 ENHRY and CDR2 SYGVKD. V was cut by 0 bases and J by 5 bases, with 14 bases left in between. This CDR3 has 15 residues. The data belong to a study of blood T cell repertoires in COVID-19. Across the study: Both acute and convalescent COVID-19 samples were obtained from the United States, Italy and Spain. T cells, B-cell-depleted T cells, or PBMCs provided the cDNA or gDNA that served as material.

Clones were sequenced by immunoSEQ multiplex PCR, and TCRdb holds only the in-frame ones, with some missing. The sample yields roughly 150,000 clones, around 87% seen once. The rearrangement links TRBV10-3 to TRBJ2-7; D is possibly TRBD2 (6 bases). The origin of this receptor is a young man with COVID-19, enrolled during active disease. The sample consisted of peripheral blood. The CDR3 loop reads CAISESKAGGDEQYF. Written as DNA, the CDR3 is TGTGCCATCAGTGAGTCTAAAGCGGGTGGAGACGAGCAGTACTTC.